This T cell receptor beta chain was captured by sequencing in a study of cytomegalovirus exposure and HLA in healthy donors. General study findings and limits: A missense variant in DCLRE1C was later tied to TCR beta V- and J-gene trimming. Reportedly, fewer N-insertions than the roughly 700-donor mean appeared in an Asian-associated ancestry cluster in a later analysis.

This clone occurred once. What it binds is not known. This PCR relied on a set of 60 Vbeta primers and 13 Jbeta primers. TCRdb's table, derived via immunoSEQ multiplex PCR, lists solely in-frame clones and lacks some. This table holds approximately 120,000 clones, roughly 80% found once. This CDR3 spans 14 amino acids. Trimming shortened V by 6 bases and J by 1 base, and 12 bases separated the two germline ends. Looked up from germline, CDR1 is MNHEY and CDR2 is SVGAGI. The chain employs TRBV6-5 and TRBJ1-1; a possible D gene is TRBD1 (6 bases). Sequenced input: PBMCs. The clonotype originates from a man in his thirties or forties in good health and CMV-seropositive. CDR3 protein: CASSSDRPNTEAFF. The CDR3 DNA sequence: TGTGCCAGCAGCTCCGACAGGCCGAACACTGAAGCTTTCTTT.